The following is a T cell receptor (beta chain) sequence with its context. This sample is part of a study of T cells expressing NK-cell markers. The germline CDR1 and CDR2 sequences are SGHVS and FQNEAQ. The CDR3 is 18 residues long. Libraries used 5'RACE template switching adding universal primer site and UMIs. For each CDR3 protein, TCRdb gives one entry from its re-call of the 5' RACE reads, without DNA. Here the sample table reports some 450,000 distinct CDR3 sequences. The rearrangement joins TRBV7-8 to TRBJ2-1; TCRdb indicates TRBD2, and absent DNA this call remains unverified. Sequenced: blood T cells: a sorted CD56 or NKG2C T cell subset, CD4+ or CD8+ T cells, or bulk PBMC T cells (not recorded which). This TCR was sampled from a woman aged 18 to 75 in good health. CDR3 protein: CASSFSLGSSGNYNEQFF.